The 19 T cell receptor beta chains below all came from one sample that was sequenced in a study of cytomegalovirus exposure and HLA in healthy donors. PCR was performed using 60 Vbeta and 13 Jbeta primers. The assay was immunoSEQ multiplex PCR, and TCRdb's table has in-frame clones only and misses some. Of tens of thousands of clones in the sample, around two thirds were seen once. The sequencing sample was made of PBMCs. These receptors were obtained from a woman aged 45-65 years in good health and CMV-seropositive.

V is TRBV7-2 and J is TRBJ1-1; a possible D gene is TRBD1 (5 bases). The V end lost 4 bases, the J end lost 1 base, and 10 bases lay between the germline ends. The CDR3 length is 14 residues. Germline V gene sequence: CDR1 SGHTA, CDR2 FQGNSA. CDR3 loop: CASSWGRTNTEAFF. CDR3 DNA sequence: TGTGCCAGCAGCTGGGGCAGGACGAACACTGAAGCTTTCTTT. The full variable domain, with the rest looked up from reference TRBV7-2 and TRBJ1-1, is GAGVSQSPSNKVTEKGKDVELRCDPISGHTALYWYRQSLGQGLEFLIYFQGNSAPDKSGLPSDRFSAERTGGSVSTLTIQRTQQEDSAVYLCASSWGRTNTEAFFGQGTRLTVV.

The CDR3 sequence is CTSSQDRREGTYEQYF. The CDR3 nucleotides read TGCACCAGCAGCCAAGATCGGCGGGAGGGGACTTACGAGCAGTACTTC. V gene TRBV1 combines with J gene TRBJ2-7; the D call in the table, TRBD2, was not verified against the DNA. TRBV1 constitutes a pseudogene. The CDR3 totals 16 residues.

This clone was picked up a small number of times. The chain links TRBV28 to TRBJ1-1, with 8 bases that match TRBD1. The germline gives CDR1 MDHEN, CDR2 SYDVKM. The V gene end was trimmed by 3 bases and the J gene end by 6 bases; junction bases not matched to a gene: 12. CDR3 length: 16 residues. The DNA for the CDR3 is TGTGCCAGCAGTTTTAGCGGGTACAGGGGGTCGCCTGAAGCTTTCTTT. Protein product: CASSFSGYRGSPEAFF.

This chain joins TRBV29-1 and TRBJ2-1; D is unresolved. V lost 5 bases and J 13 bases, leaving 6 bases between the germline ends. The length of the CDR3 is 8 residues. Germline V gene data show CDR1 as SQVTM and CDR2 as ANQGSEA. CDR3 DNA sequence: TGCAGCGTTTCAAGCCAGTTCTTC. It is translated as CSVSSQFF.

V is TRBV15 and J is TRBJ2-3, with a possible D match to TRBD2 (6 bases). Germline V gene sequence: CDR1 LNHNV, CDR2 YYDKDF (reference sequence). V was clipped by 2 bases and J by 0 bases, with 12 bases between them. The CDR3 has 16 residues. The CDR3 reads CATSRPIGTSTDTQYF. The CDR3 bases are TGTGCCACCAGCAGACCCATTGGGACTAGCACAGATACGCAGTATTTT.

The J gene is TRBJ2-2, the V gene TRBV5-1; D may be TRBD2 (5 bases). V was clipped by 4 bases and J by 3 bases, with 7 bases between them. Looked up from germline, CDR1 is SGHRS and CDR2 is YFSETQ. CDR3 length: 13 amino acids. The CDR3 reads CASSTGYTGELFF. Here the CDR3 DNA reads TGCGCCAGCAGCACGGGATACACCGGGGAGCTGTTTTTT.

The CDR3 DNA reads as TGTGCCAGCAGCTTCGGACTGCGGTACGAGCAGTACTTC. This translates into CASSFGLRYEQYF. The chain uses TRBV7-2 and TRBJ2-7; the D gene is possibly TRBD2 (5 bases). Trimming removed 3 bases at V and 4 bases at J, with 10 bases between. Germline-derived CDR1 and CDR2 are SGHTA and FQGNSA. The CDR3 consists of 13 residues. The full variable domain, in which reference TRBV7-2 and TRBJ2-7 provide the parts outside the CDR3, is GAGVSQSPSNKVTEKGKDVELRCDPISGHTALYWYRQSLGQGLEFLIYFQGNSAPDKSGLPSDRFSAERTGGSVSTLTIQRTQQEDSAVYLCASSFGLRYEQYFGPGTRLTVT.

The rearrangement joins TRBV5-1 to TRBJ2-7; D call uncertain. CDR1 is SGHRS and CDR2 is YFSETQ in the germline V gene. This CDR3 comprises 17 residues. The V end lost 0 bases, the J end lost 0 bases, and 16 bases lay between the germline ends. CDR3 coding DNA: TGCGCCAGCAGCTTGGTATCGTCAGAACAATTCTCCTACGAGCAGTACTTC. As protein: CASSLVSSEQFSYEQYF.

V usage is TRBV6-5 and J usage is TRBJ1-1; D is unclear. The CDR3 length is 12 residues. CDR1 and CDR2 (germline): MNHEY, SVGAGI. The germline V and J ends were trimmed by 5 bases and 1 base, with 5 bases remaining between them. CDR3 loop: CASSPRNTEAFF. The CDR3, as DNA: TGTGCCAGCAGTCCCAGGAACACTGAAGCTTTCTTT.

The chain is built from TRBV27 and TRBJ2-3; TRBD1 aligns across 9 bases. The CDR3 extends over 15 amino acids. Germline-derived CDR1 and CDR2 are MNHEY and SMNVEV (reference sequence). The V gene end was trimmed by 7 bases and the J gene end by 3 bases; junction bases not matched to a gene: 8. The CDR3 DNA reads TGTGCCAGCAACCCAGGGACAGGGTTGACAGATACGCAGTATTTT. Translated: CASNPGTGLTDTQYF.

This clone occurred once. This rearrangement joins TRBV19 to TRBJ2-1; 7 bases are a match to TRBD1. V shed 9 bases and J 8 bases; nucleotides not matched to a gene: 1. The germline V gene has CDR1 LNHDA and CDR2 SQIVND (reference sequence). CDR3 length: 10 residues. This CDR3 reads CASTGDEQFF. DNA of the CDR3: TGTGCCAGCACAGGGGATGAGCAGTTCTTC.

This clone was recorded a few times. The chain is built from TRBV5-4 and TRBJ1-4; possible D gene TRBD1, 6 bases. The germline V and J ends were trimmed by 2 bases and 7 bases, with 12 bases remaining between them. Per germline, CDR1 SGHNT and CDR2 YYREEE (reference sequence). The CDR3 runs to 14 residues. DNA for the CDR3: TGTGCCAGCAGCTTACAACAGGGTGGTGAAAAACTGTTTTTT. It yields the protein CASSLQQGGEKLFF.

The rearrangement uses TRBV2 and TRBJ1-5, with TRBD1 matching over 8 bases. With V trimmed by 6 bases and J by 4 bases, 2 bases remained unmatched. The CDR3 runs 13 residues. The germline CDR1 and CDR2 sequences are SNHLY and FYNNEI. The CDR3 loop is CASRRDRNQPQHF. The CDR3 DNA reads as TGTGCCAGCAGGAGGGACAGGAATCAGCCCCAGCATTTT.

The chain combines TRBV7-2 with TRBJ2-7; 8 bases map to TRBD1. V shed 5 bases and J 2 bases; nucleotides not matched to a gene: 8. The CDR3 has 15 amino acids. Looked up from germline, CDR1 is SGHTA and CDR2 is FQGNSA. The CDR3 bases are TGTGCCAGCAGCGTCGGGACAGGCGGGACCTACGAGCAGTACTTC. Translating it yields CASSVGTGGTYEQYF.

The genes are TRBV10-3 and TRBJ1-2; a weak D match, TRBD1 (5 bases). The V gene's germline CDR1 is ENHRY and CDR2 SYGVKD. This CDR3 is built from 13 residues. V lost 3 bases and J 5 bases, leaving 10 bases between the germline ends. This chain's CDR3 is CAISEPGLYGYTF. CDR3 nucleotide sequence: TGTGCCATCAGTGAACCGGGACTTTATGGCTACACCTTC.

V gene TRBV7-9 combines with J gene TRBJ2-3, with D possibly being TRBD2 (6 bases). The V gene lost 0 bases and the J gene lost 0 bases, with 10 bases spanning the gap. The CDR3 sequence is 16 residues long. Germline V gene sequence: CDR1 SEHNR, CDR2 FQNEAQ (reference sequence). DNA of the CDR3: TGTGCCAGCAGCTTAGCTGGCGGAGGGAGCACAGATACGCAGTATTTT. Translating it yields CASSLAGGGSTDTQYF.

The rearrangement links TRBV4-2 to TRBJ2-2, with D hard to call. Looked up from germline, CDR1 is LGHNA and CDR2 is YNFKEQ. This CDR3 spans 16 amino acids. V was cut by 0 bases and J by 0 bases, with 8 bases left in between. CDR3 residues: CASSQESRTNTGELFF. The CDR3 nucleotides are TGTGCCAGCAGCCAAGAGAGCCGTACGAACACCGGGGAGCTGTTTTTT.

This clone occurred once. The rearrangement uses TRBV10-3 and TRBJ2-7, with a tentative D call TRBD1 (5 bases). In germline, CDR1 is ENHRY, CDR2 SYGVKD. CDR3 length: 12 amino acids. V shed 6 bases and J shed 5 bases, with 11 bases lying between them. The CDR3 DNA reads as TGTGCCATCAGGCAAGGGGCCAACGAGCAGTACTTC. This encodes CAIRQGANEQYF.

V is TRBV7-9 and J is TRBJ2-7, with 10 positions matching TRBD1. J gave up 2 bases and V 11 bases, and 9 bases lay outside the gene matches. Germline V gene lookup returns CDR1 SEHNR and CDR2 FQNEAQ (reference sequence). This CDR3 is 14 amino acids long. Written as DNA, the CDR3 is TGTGCCGGCGGCGGGGACAGGGGACCCTACGAGCAGTACTTC. Protein: CAGGGDRGPYEQYF.